These 16 T cell receptor beta chains originate from one sample sequenced in a study of blood T cells in healthy people across ages. Using a J-beta primer mix together with a sample-barcoded 5' primer, a second PCR was run for roughly 6 to 12 cycles. TCRdb fed the 5' RACE reads into MiXCR, producing one record per CDR3 protein. The sample holds around 1,000,000 distinct CDR3 sequences, 20% to 25% seen once. The sample was also reused in another study, on T cells of mothers and their children.

Input material: blood. The receptors derive from a girl aged 2 to 9 in good health.

The genes are TRBV7-6 and TRBJ2-5; D remains ambiguous. V shed 2 bases and J shed 2 bases, with 9 bases lying between them. CDR1 is SGHVS and CDR2 is FNYEAQ in the germline V gene. The CDR3 length is 14 residues. CDR3 DNA: TGTGCCAGCAGCTTAAGTATAGAACAAGAGACCCAGTACTTC. This sequence encodes CASSLSIEQETQYF.

V usage is TRBV7-6 and J usage is TRBJ1-1; D is unclear. V lost 0 bases and J lost 6, with 8 bases in between. The CDR3 is made up of 13 amino acids. Germline CDR1 and CDR2: SGHVS and FNYEAQ. CDR3 DNA: TGTGCCAGCAGCTTAGCGCAAGGCTCTGAAGCTTTCTTT. This encodes CASSLAQGSEAFF.

Concerning this clonotype itself: A read error is possible here, since a much larger clone lies one base away. The chain uses TRBV14 and TRBJ2-1, with D unclear. CDR1 and CDR2 (germline): SGHDN, FVKESK. This CDR3 contains 12 residues. The CDR3 bases are TGTGTCAGCAGCCAAGTGGCGAATGAGCAGTTCTTC. It translates to CVSSQVANEQFF.

This rearrangement joins TRBV11-2 to TRBJ2-3; D not certain. Germline CDR1 is SGHAT and CDR2 is FQNNGV. Trimming pared 0 bases from V and 4 bases from J, leaving 14 bases between. This CDR3 comprises 16 residues. CDR3 region: CASSLDQTVVADTQYF. The CDR3 nucleotides read TGTGCCAGCAGCTTAGATCAAACAGTGGTTGCAGATACGCAGTATTTT.

J is TRBJ1-4 and V is TRBV7-9, with 8 bases fitting TRBD1. In germline, CDR1 is SEHNR, CDR2 FQNEAQ (reference sequence). With 5 bases clipped from V and 11 bases from J, the junction kept 7 bases outside the gene matches. The CDR3 sequence is 13 residues long. CDR3 nucleotide sequence: TGTGCCAGCAGCCTCGGACAGGGAAGGAAACTGTTTTTT. Protein product: CASSLGQGRKLFF.

This clonotype was detected a few times. This chain connects TRBV20-1 to TRBJ2-5; weak D call: TRBD2 (6 bases). Trimming shortened V by 5 bases and J by 2 bases, and 12 bases separated the two germline ends. CDR1 and CDR2 from the germline V gene are DFQATT and SNEGSKA (reference sequence). This CDR3 has 13 residues. CDR3 protein: CSAALAVQETQYF. As DNA, the CDR3 is TGCAGTGCTGCACTAGCTGTACAAGAGACCCAGTACTTC.

In its sample, this clonotype was seen once. A much bigger clone sits one base away, suggesting this may be a read error. This sequence joins TRBV20-1 and TRBJ2-2, with 9 nucleotides matching TRBD2. V dropped 4 bases and J dropped 3; count of bases not matched to a gene: 9. The CDR3 covers 16 residues. Germline CDR1 is DFQATT and CDR2 is SNEGSKA (reference sequence). CDR3 coding DNA: TGCAGTGCTATAGACTTAGTAGCGGGAGACACCGGGGAGCTGTTTTTT. This codes for CSAIDLVAGDTGELFF.

This chain joins TRBV24-1 and TRBJ2-5; D remains unclear. Trimming pared 3 bases from V and 5 bases from J, leaving 9 bases between. The CDR3 extends over 13 amino acids. Per the germline V gene, CDR1 is KGHDR and CDR2 is SFDVKD. The CDR3 nucleotides are TGTGCCACCAGTGATGACCACCTGGAGACCCAGTACTTC. It yields the protein CATSDDHLETQYF.

This clonotype was detected a few times. This chain connects TRBV4-1 to TRBJ1-1; D uncertain. V was clipped by 8 bases and J by 5 bases, with 12 bases between them. Germline-derived CDR1 and CDR2 are MGHRA and YSYEKL. The CDR3 is 12 residues long. The CDR3 sequence is CASGNIRTEAFF. The CDR3 DNA reads TGCGCCAGCGGGAATATTCGGACTGAAGCTTTCTTT.

The chain links TRBV3-1 to TRBJ1-5; the match to TRBD1 covers 7 bases. This CDR3 comprises 15 residues. In germline, CDR1 is LGHDT, CDR2 YNNKEL (reference sequence). The trim removed 4 bases at V and 0 bases at J, leaving 3 bases unmatched. The CDR3 nucleotides are TGTGCCAGCAGCCCGACAGGGATTAGCAATCAGCCCCAGCATTTT. Protein sequence: CASSPTGISNQPQHF.

This clonotype was detected many times. The chain is built from TRBV12-3 or TRBV12-4 and TRBJ2-1; TRBD2 might be the D (6 bases). This CDR3 has 12 amino acids. Between the trimmed V and J ends, which lost 3 bases and 9 bases, there was a span of 9 bases. CDR3 region: CASSLVGGEQFF. The CDR3 DNA follows: TGTGCCAGCAGTTTGGTGGGAGGTGAGCAGTTCTTC.

This chain uses TRBV7-9 with TRBJ2-1; TRBD2 matches 7 bases. Germline V lookup: CDR1 SEHNR, CDR2 FQNEAQ (reference sequence). The CDR3 length is 15 residues. Unmatched junction bases numbered 2, after V lost 0 bases and J lost 3 bases. The CDR3 protein is CASSLAAGYYNEQFF. The CDR3 nucleotides are TGTGCCAGCAGCTTAGCAGCGGGATACTACAATGAGCAGTTCTTC.

The gene calls are TRBV7-9 and TRBJ2-7; D is perhaps TRBD2 (7 bases). From germline, CDR1 is SEHNR and CDR2 FQNEAQ (reference sequence). V was pared by 1 base and J by 6 bases, with 19 bases between. This CDR3 comprises 16 residues. CDR3 DNA sequence: TGTGCCAGCAGCTTAGTACGGGGGGCGGTATCCCGCGAGCAGTACTTC. Translated, it gives CASSLVRGAVSREQYF.

The chain uses TRBV12-3 or TRBV12-4 and TRBJ1-3; D remains unclear. This CDR3 contains 11 residues. Trimming took 9 bases from V and 1 from J, leaving 4 bases between them. Written as DNA, the CDR3 is TGTGCCAGACGGTCTGGAAACACCATATATTTT. This gives the protein CARRSGNTIYF.

This clonotype has just a few counts. This chain uses TRBV12-5 with TRBJ2-1, with 8 bases identical to TRBD1. CDR3 length: 15 residues. Looked up from germline, CDR1 is LGHNT and CDR2 is FRNRAP. J was trimmed by 8 bases and V by 4 bases; bases with no gene match: 10. The DNA for the CDR3 is TGTGCTAGTGGTTCCGGACAGGGTATTTATTATGAGCAGTTCTTC. It is translated as CASGSGQGIYYEQFF.

The rearrangement links TRBV29-1 to TRBJ1-1, with TRBD1 matching over 9 bases. V was pared by 5 bases and J by 2 bases, with 9 bases of the junction left unmatched. This CDR3 is 15 amino acids long. CDR1 SQVTM and CDR2 ANQGSEA come from the germline V gene. CDR3 in amino acids: CSVHLQGALNTEAFF. The CDR3 nucleotides read TGCAGCGTTCACCTACAGGGGGCTCTAAACACTGAAGCTTTCTTT.